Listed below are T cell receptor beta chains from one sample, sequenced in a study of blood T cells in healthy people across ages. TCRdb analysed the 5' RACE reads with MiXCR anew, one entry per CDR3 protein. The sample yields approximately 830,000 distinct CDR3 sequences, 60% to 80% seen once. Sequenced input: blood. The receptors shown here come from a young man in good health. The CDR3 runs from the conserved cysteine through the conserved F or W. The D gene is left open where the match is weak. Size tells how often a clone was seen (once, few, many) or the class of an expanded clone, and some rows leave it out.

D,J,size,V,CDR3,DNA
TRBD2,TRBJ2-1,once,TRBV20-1,CSARGETSAYNERYF,TGCAGTGCTAGAGGAGAGACTAGCGCCTACAATGAGCGGTACTTC
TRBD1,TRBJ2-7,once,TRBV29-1,CSVVFDRAYEQYF,TGCAGCGTTGTCTTCGACAGGGCCTACGAGCAGTACTTC
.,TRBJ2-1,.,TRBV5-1,CASSLRGDEYNEQFF,TGCGCCAGCAGCTTGCGCGGGGACGAATACAATGAGCAGTTCTTC
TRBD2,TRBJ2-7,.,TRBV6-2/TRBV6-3,CASSYPSGGATSGGTYEQYF,TGTGCCAGCAGTTACCCTTCAGGGGGGGCGACTAGCGGGGGAACCTACGAGCAGTACTTC
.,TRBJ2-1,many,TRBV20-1,CSARPPSSYNEQFF,TGCAGTGCTCGACCCCCTAGCTCCTACAATGAGCAGTTCTTC
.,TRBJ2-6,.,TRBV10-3,CATSVGDWGANVLTF,TGTGCCACCAGTGTTGGGGATTGGGGGGCCAACGTCCTGACTTTC
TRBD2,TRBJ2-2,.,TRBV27,CASREGTRDTGELFF,TGTGCCAGCAGGGAAGGGACTAGGGACACCGGGGAGCTGTTTTTT
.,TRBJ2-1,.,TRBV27,CASSVLGDNEQFF,TGTGCCAGCAGTGTCTTGGGGGACAATGAGCAGTTCTTC
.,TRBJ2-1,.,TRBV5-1,CASSPGLSGYNEQFF,TGCGCCAGCAGCCCCGGACTATCGGGGTACAATGAGCAGTTCTTC
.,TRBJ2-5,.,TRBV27,CASSFYSGHLQETQYF,TGTGCCAGCAGTTTCTACTCTGGACATCTCCAAGAGACCCAGTACTTC
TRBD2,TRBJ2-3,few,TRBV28,CASSDGTSGGGTQYF,TGTGCCAGCAGTGATGGGACTAGCGGGGGAGGTACGCAGTATTTT
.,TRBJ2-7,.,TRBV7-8,CASSLEAGLGQYF,TGTGCCAGCAGCCTCGAGGCGGGACTTGGGCAGTACTTC
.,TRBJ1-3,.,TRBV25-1,CASSVVRGPGNTIYF,TGTGCCAGCAGTGTCGTACGGGGGCCTGGAAACACCATATATTTT
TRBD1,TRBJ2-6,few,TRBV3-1,CASTGQAGSGANVLTF,TGTGCTAGCACCGGACAGGCCGGCTCTGGGGCCAACGTCCTGACTTTC
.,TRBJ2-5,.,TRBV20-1,CSARPGAQETQYF,TGCAGTGCTAGACCGGGGGCCCAAGAGACCCAGTACTTC
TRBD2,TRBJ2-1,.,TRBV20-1,CSASHSGSSYNEQFF,TGCAGTGCTAGCCATAGCGGGAGCTCCTACAATGAGCAGTTCTTC
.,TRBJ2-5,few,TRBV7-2,CASSRGQLETQYF,TGTGCCAGCAGCCGTGGACAGTTAGAGACCCAGTACTTC
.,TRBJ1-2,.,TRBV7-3,CASSFIRDSDGYTF,TGTGCCAGCAGTTTCATCCGGGACTCAGATGGCTACACCTTC
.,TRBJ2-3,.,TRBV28,CASSLDRGPNTDTQYF,TGTGCCAGCAGTTTAGACCGGGGGCCTAATACAGATACGCAGTATTTT
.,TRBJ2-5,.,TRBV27,CASSLRGWAPNQETQYF,TGTGCCAGCAGTTTAAGGGGCTGGGCTCCAAACCAAGAGACCCAGTACTTC
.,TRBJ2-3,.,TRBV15,CATSRRGGMGNTHTQYF,TGTGCCACCAGCAGAAGAGGCGGTATGGGCAATACGCATACGCAGTATTTT
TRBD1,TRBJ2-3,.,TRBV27,CASSPQPPGGTDTQYF,TGTGCCAGCAGTCCGCAGCCCCCAGGGGGTACAGATACGCAGTATTTT
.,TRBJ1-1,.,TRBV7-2,CASSLASGSNTEAFF,TGTGCCAGCAGCTTAGCTTCCGGGTCGAACACTGAAGCTTTCTTT
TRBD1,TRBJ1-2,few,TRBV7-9,CASSSQSSQQGAYGYTF,TGTGCCAGCAGCTCCCAGTCCTCTCAACAGGGGGCCTATGGCTACACCTTC
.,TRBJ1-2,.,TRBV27,CASTTAPDYGYTF,TGTGCCAGCACCACCGCTCCTGACTATGGCTACACCTTC
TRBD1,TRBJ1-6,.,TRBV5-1,CASRSTGSSYNSPLHF,TGCGCCAGCAGGTCGACAGGGAGCTCCTATAATTCACCCCTCCACTTT
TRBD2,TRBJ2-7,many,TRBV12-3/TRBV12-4,CASSLAGGTYEQYF,TGTGCCAGCAGTTTGGCGGGGGGTACTTACGAGCAGTACTTC
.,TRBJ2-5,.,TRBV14,CASSQNSVGVQYF,TGTGCCAGCAGCCAAAATTCTGTGGGCGTGCAGTACTTC
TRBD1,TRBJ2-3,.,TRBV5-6,CASSDAGTDTDTQYF,TGTGCCAGCAGCGATGCCGGGACAGACACAGATACGCAGTATTTT
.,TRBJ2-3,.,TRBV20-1,CSAKPGTQYF,TGCAGTGCTAAGCCGGGTACGCAGTATTTT
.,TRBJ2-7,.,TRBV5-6,CASSQKWEYVNEQYF,TGTGCCAGCAGCCAGAAGTGGGAGTACGTCAACGAGCAGTACTTC
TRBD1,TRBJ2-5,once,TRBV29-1,CSAERTGDEQYF,TGCAGCGCCGAAAGGACAGGGGATGAGCAGTACTTC
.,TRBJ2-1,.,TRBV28,CASRESRGRNNEQFF,TGTGCCAGCAGAGAATCCCGAGGCAGGAACAATGAGCAGTTCTTC
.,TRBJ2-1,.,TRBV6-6,CASSSRGAVSGNEQFF,TGTGCCAGCAGTTCTAGGGGGGCCGTTAGTGGAAATGAGCAGTTCTTC
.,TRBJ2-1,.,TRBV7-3,CASSPLEGSVVDEQFF,TGTGCCAGCAGCCCCCTAGAGGGGAGTGTAGTCGATGAGCAGTTCTTC
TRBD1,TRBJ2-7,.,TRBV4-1,CASSQWTGNEQYF,TGCGCCAGCAGCCAGTGGACAGGGAACGAGCAGTACTTC
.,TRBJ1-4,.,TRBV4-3,CASSQEAVDEKLFF,TGCGCCAGCAGCCAAGAAGCCGTGGATGAAAAACTGTTTTTT
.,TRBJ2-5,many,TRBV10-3,CAISGDPGEETQYF,TGTGCCATCAGTGGGGACCCGGGGGAAGAGACCCAGTACTTC
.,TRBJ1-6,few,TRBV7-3,CASSLFGGPTSNSPLHF,TGTGCCAGCAGCTTATTCGGGGGACCTACAAGTAATTCACCCCTCCACTTT
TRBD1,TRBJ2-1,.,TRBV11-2,CASSLEGTPGQGRNKQFF,TGTGCCAGCAGCTTAGAGGGGACCCCGGGACAGGGACGCAATAAGCAGTTCTTC
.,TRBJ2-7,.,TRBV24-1,CATSDPNRVDEQYF,TGTGCCACCAGTGATCCGAACAGGGTGGACGAGCAGTACTTC
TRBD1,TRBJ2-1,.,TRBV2,CASIQGPGQGGFIKGYNEQFF,TGTGCCAGCATTCAAGGTCCGGGACAGGGGGGGTTCATTAAGGGGTACAATGAGCAGTTCTTC
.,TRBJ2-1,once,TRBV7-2,CASSPLATNTGELFF,TGTGCCAGCAGCCCCTTAGCTACAAACACCGGGGAGCTGTTCTTC
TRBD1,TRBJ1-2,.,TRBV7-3,CASSLGAGGDGYTF,TGTGCCAGCAGCCTTGGTGCAGGGGGGGATGGCTACACCTTC